A selection of T cell receptor beta chains follows, all from one sample in a study of T cells in Graves' hyperthyroidism and ophthalmopathy. Each CDR3 protein is one row after TCRdb ran MiXCR on the multiplex PCR reads. The sample yields fewer than 250,000 distinct CDR3 sequences, approximately 17% seen once. What was sequenced was blood. The receptor source for this set is a man aged 50 to 59 with Graves' hyperthyroidism. CDR3s include the opening cysteine and the closing phenylalanine or tryptophan. Each record gives: clone size, J gene, D gene, V gene, CDR3 DNA, CDR3 protein. A D gene is named only where the DNA matches it firmly. Clone size, where shown, is once, few, many, or a class for clones that have expanded.

clone size: few
J gene: TRBJ2-1
D gene: TRBD2
V gene: TRBV7-3
CDR3 DNA: TGTGCCAGCAGTGACGCGGGAGCGGATGAGCAGTTCTTC
CDR3 protein: CASSDAGADEQFF

clone size: many
J gene: TRBJ2-5
D gene: -
V gene: TRBV11-1
CDR3 DNA: TGTGCCAGCAGCTTTACCAGGTACCAAGAGACCCAGTACTTC
CDR3 protein: CASSFTRYQETQYF

clone size: many
J gene: TRBJ1-6
D gene: -
V gene: TRBV30
CDR3 DNA: TGTGCCTGGAGTTGGAGGGAGGCCCTCCACTTT
CDR3 protein: CAWSWREALHF

clone size: many
J gene: TRBJ2-5
D gene: -
V gene: TRBV12-3/TRBV12-4
CDR3 DNA: TGTGCCAGCAGTCCCCCCCCGGCCCAAGAGACCCAGTACTTC
CDR3 protein: CASSPPPAQETQYF

clone size: many
J gene: TRBJ1-1
D gene: -
V gene: TRBV7-3
CDR3 DNA: TGTGCCAGCAGCTTAACCTGGCGGACTGAAGCTTTCTTT
CDR3 protein: CASSLTWRTEAFF

clone size: -
J gene: TRBJ2-5
D gene: -
V gene: TRBV6-2/TRBV6-3
CDR3 DNA: TGTGCCAGCAGTGCCAACCTGATTATAACCACGGAGACCCAGTACTTC
CDR3 protein: CASSANLIITTETQYF

clone size: -
J gene: TRBJ1-6
D gene: TRBD1
V gene: TRBV28
CDR3 DNA: TGTGCCAGCAGTTGGGACAGCGTTAATTCACCCCTCCACTTT
CDR3 protein: CASSWDSVNSPLHF

clone size: many
J gene: TRBJ1-2
D gene: -
V gene: TRBV27
CDR3 DNA: TGTGCCAGCAGTCCAAGGACCCAGGGATATGGCTACACCTTC
CDR3 protein: CASSPRTQGYGYTF

clone size: many
J gene: TRBJ1-1
D gene: TRBD1
V gene: TRBV20-1
CDR3 DNA: TGCAGTGCTACTCCCGGGACAGGGCCCACTGAAGCTTTCTTT
CDR3 protein: CSATPGTGPTEAFF

clone size: many
J gene: TRBJ2-1
D gene: TRBD2
V gene: TRBV27
CDR3 DNA: TGTGCCAGCAGTTTATATGGGACTAGCGGGCGGAACAATGAGCAGTTCTTC
CDR3 protein: CASSLYGTSGRNNEQFF

clone size: -
J gene: TRBJ2-5
D gene: -
V gene: TRBV6-2/TRBV6-3
CDR3 DNA: TGTGCCAGCAGTTACTTCTACCAAGAGACCCAGTACTTC
CDR3 protein: CASSYFYQETQYF

clone size: -
J gene: TRBJ1-5
D gene: -
V gene: TRBV20-1
CDR3 DNA: TGCAGTGCTAGAAAAGATTTCGACCAGCCCCAGCATTTT
CDR3 protein: CSARKDFDQPQHF

clone size: many
J gene: TRBJ2-7
D gene: -
V gene: TRBV11-2
CDR3 DNA: TGTGCCAGCAGCTTCTGGGCCGGAAACTACGAGCAGTACTTC
CDR3 protein: CASSFWAGNYEQYF

clone size: few
J gene: TRBJ1-6
D gene: -
V gene: TRBV19
CDR3 DNA: TGTGCCAGTAGTATTCGGGATTCACCCCTCCACTTT
CDR3 protein: CASSIRDSPLHF

clone size: -
J gene: TRBJ1-3
D gene: -
V gene: TRBV24-1
CDR3 DNA: TGTGCCACCAGTGACTCAGGGAGTCGAGGAAACACCATATATTTT
CDR3 protein: CATSDSGSRGNTIYF

clone size: -
J gene: TRBJ1-2
D gene: -
V gene: TRBV28
CDR3 DNA: TGTGCCAGCAGTGAGGGACAACCCTATGGCTACACCTTC
CDR3 protein: CASSEGQPYGYTF

clone size: few
J gene: TRBJ1-2
D gene: -
V gene: TRBV25-1
CDR3 DNA: TGTGCCAGCAGCGCTTCCGCGGGGAACTATGGCTACACCTTC
CDR3 protein: CASSASAGNYGYTF

clone size: many
J gene: TRBJ1-1
D gene: TRBD1
V gene: TRBV18
CDR3 DNA: TGTGCCAGCTCACGGACAGGGGCTGAAGCTTTCTTT
CDR3 protein: CASSRTGAEAFF

clone size: -
J gene: TRBJ2-7
D gene: -
V gene: TRBV12-3/TRBV12-4
CDR3 DNA: TGTGCCAGCAGTCCCCATGGGGGACCCTACGAGCAGTACTTC
CDR3 protein: CASSPHGGPYEQYF

clone size: many
J gene: TRBJ2-1
D gene: TRBD2
V gene: TRBV6-2/TRBV6-3
CDR3 DNA: TGTGCCAGCAGTTACTCCCGAGTGCTAAGCGGGAGCTCCTACAATGAGCAGTTCTTC
CDR3 protein: CASSYSRVLSGSSYNEQFF

clone size: few
J gene: TRBJ2-6
D gene: -
V gene: TRBV7-3
CDR3 DNA: TGTGCCAGCAGCCCAACCTCTGGGGCCAACGTCCTGACTTTC
CDR3 protein: CASSPTSGANVLTF

clone size: -
J gene: TRBJ2-3
D gene: -
V gene: TRBV24-1
CDR3 DNA: TGTGCCACCGGGACCCTCCCTACAGATACGCAGTATTTT
CDR3 protein: CATGTLPTDTQYF

clone size: many
J gene: TRBJ2-2
D gene: -
V gene: TRBV12-5
CDR3 DNA: TGTGCTAGTGTCTCGCATTGGGCCGGGGAGCTGTTTTTT
CDR3 protein: CASVSHWAGELFF

clone size: -
J gene: TRBJ2-2
D gene: TRBD1
V gene: TRBV7-2
CDR3 DNA: TGTGCCAGCAGCTTAGCGGACAGGGACACCGGGGAGCTGTTTTTT
CDR3 protein: CASSLADRDTGELFF

clone size: -
J gene: TRBJ2-2
D gene: -
V gene: TRBV20-1
CDR3 DNA: TGCAGTGCTTGGGACAGGGGGGTGCTAGCGGGAGAGACCGGGGAGCTGTTTTTT
CDR3 protein: CSAWDRGVLAGETGELFF

clone size: -
J gene: TRBJ2-5
D gene: TRBD2
V gene: TRBV4-2
CDR3 DNA: TGTGCCAGCAGCCAAGAATGGGCAGCAGCGGGAGTCCAAGAGACCAAGTACTTC
CDR3 protein: CASSQEWAAAGVQETKYF

clone size: many
J gene: TRBJ2-5
D gene: -
V gene: TRBV5-4
CDR3 DNA: TGTGCCAGCAGCTTACACGGCAGGAAGACCCAGTACTTC
CDR3 protein: CASSLHGRKTQYF

clone size: many
J gene: TRBJ2-7
D gene: TRBD2
V gene: TRBV5-1
CDR3 DNA: TGCGCCAGCAGCTTAGCCCGGACTAGCGGGGGTGACGAGCAGTACTTC
CDR3 protein: CASSLARTSGGDEQYF

clone size: many
J gene: TRBJ2-3
D gene: -
V gene: TRBV7-3
CDR3 DNA: TGTGCCAGCAGCCAAGACATCACAGATACGCAGTATTTT
CDR3 protein: CASSQDITDTQYF

clone size: -
J gene: TRBJ2-7
D gene: TRBD1
V gene: TRBV29-1
CDR3 DNA: TGCAGCGTTGACGGACAGGGTGAGGGCTACGAGCAGTACTTC
CDR3 protein: CSVDGQGEGYEQYF

clone size: -
J gene: TRBJ2-1
D gene: -
V gene: TRBV19
CDR3 DNA: TGTGCCAGTAGTATGGGTAATGAGCAGTTCTTC
CDR3 protein: CASSMGNEQFF

clone size: -
J gene: TRBJ2-5
D gene: TRBD1
V gene: TRBV18
CDR3 DNA: TGTGCCAGCTCACCACTCCCGGGACAGGGAGGTGGGGAGACCCAGTACTTC
CDR3 protein: CASSPLPGQGGGETQYF

clone size: many
J gene: TRBJ1-5
D gene: -
V gene: TRBV12-3/TRBV12-4
CDR3 DNA: TGTGCCAGCAGTTTCCGGGACATGGGCAATCAGCCCCAGCATTTT
CDR3 protein: CASSFRDMGNQPQHF

clone size: many
J gene: TRBJ2-1
D gene: TRBD2
V gene: TRBV10-3
CDR3 DNA: TGTGCCATCAGTGGTGGTAGCGGGATGGATGAGCAGTTCTTC
CDR3 protein: CAISGGSGMDEQFF

clone size: -
J gene: TRBJ2-7
D gene: -
V gene: TRBV12-3/TRBV12-4
CDR3 DNA: TGTGCCAGCAGTCCAAGTCTGGGCCCCAACGAGCAGTACTTC
CDR3 protein: CASSPSLGPNEQYF

clone size: -
J gene: TRBJ1-2
D gene: -
V gene: TRBV10-2
CDR3 DNA: TGCGCCAGCAGTGAGTCTTCGACGGCTAGCGCTAACTATGGCTACACCTTC
CDR3 protein: CASSESSTASANYGYTF

clone size: -
J gene: TRBJ1-4
D gene: -
V gene: TRBV27
CDR3 DNA: TGTGCCAGCAGTCTTAAGGGGTTACCTAATGAAAAACTGTTTTTT
CDR3 protein: CASSLKGLPNEKLFF

clone size: few
J gene: TRBJ2-3
D gene: TRBD2
V gene: TRBV7-2
CDR3 DNA: TGTGCCAGCAGCTCGGGGGGTTTCACAGATACGCAGTATTTT
CDR3 protein: CASSSGGFTDTQYF

clone size: few
J gene: TRBJ2-7
D gene: -
V gene: TRBV7-7
CDR3 DNA: TGTGCTAGCAGCTTAGAGTACGGGGTTGGTTACGAGCAGTACTTC
CDR3 protein: CASSLEYGVGYEQYF

clone size: many
J gene: TRBJ2-5
D gene: TRBD2
V gene: TRBV20-1
CDR3 DNA: TGCAGTGCTAGGAGTCTAGCGGGGACCCAGTACTTC
CDR3 protein: CSARSLAGTQYF

clone size: -
J gene: TRBJ1-5
D gene: TRBD1
V gene: TRBV20-1
CDR3 DNA: TGCAGTGCTACGGACAGGGATCCTCAGCCCCAGCATTTT
CDR3 protein: CSATDRDPQPQHF